There are a few counts of the clone carrying this T cell receptor beta chain. TCRdb re-called the reads through MiXCR, storing one row per CDR3 protein. In the table there are 230,000 or so distinct CDR3 sequences, over 15% of which are singletons. Germline values: CDR1 ENHRY, CDR2 SYGVKD. The V segment lost 8 bases and the J segment 3 bases; nucleotides outside the gene matches: 12. This CDR3 contains 15 residues. This entry comes from a study of T cell repertoires in cytomegalovirus infection. The rearrangement joins TRBV10-3 to TRBJ1-2, with 7 bases that match TRBD1. The sequenced sample consisted of CD8+ T cells from PBMCs. The receptor's source is a human donor in good health (CMV status not recorded). Some clones in this sample may be carry-over from other donors' samples. The CDR3 protein is CAIGAEGQFDYGYTF. CDR3 DNA sequence: TGTGCCATCGGGGCCGAGGGACAGTTCGACTATGGCTACACCTTC.